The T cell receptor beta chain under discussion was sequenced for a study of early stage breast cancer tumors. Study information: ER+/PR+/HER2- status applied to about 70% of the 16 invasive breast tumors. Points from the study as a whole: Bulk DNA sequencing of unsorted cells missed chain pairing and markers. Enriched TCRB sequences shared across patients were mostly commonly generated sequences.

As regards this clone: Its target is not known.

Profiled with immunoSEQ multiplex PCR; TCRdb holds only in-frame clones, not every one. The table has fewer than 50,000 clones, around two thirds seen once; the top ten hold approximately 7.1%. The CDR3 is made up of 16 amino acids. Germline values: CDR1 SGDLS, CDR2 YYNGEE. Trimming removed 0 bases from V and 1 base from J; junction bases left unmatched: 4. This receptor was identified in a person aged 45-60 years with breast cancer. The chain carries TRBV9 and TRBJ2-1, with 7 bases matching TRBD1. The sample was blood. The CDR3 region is CASSVERGPSYNEQFF. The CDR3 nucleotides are TGTGCCAGCAGCGTAGAGAGGGGGCCATCCTACAATGAGCAGTTCTTC.